This is a list of T cell receptor beta chains from one sample in a study of T cells after posttransplantation cyclophosphamide. This table comes from immunoSEQ multiplex PCR, and its TCRdb copy is limited to in-frame clones, with some not included. The sample includes over 10,000 clones, none of them occurring once. The sequencing used PBMCs, collected after allogeneic stem cell transplant with posttransplant cyclophosphamide. The origin of the receptors is a female patient in her forties who received an allogeneic stem cell transplant from an unrelated donor, was CMV-positive, and had acute GVHD only. The graft donor may have contributed some T cells. The CDR3 runs from the conserved cysteine through the conserved F or W. The order of the fields is D gene, clone size, V gene, J gene, CDR3 protein, CDR3 DNA. The D gene is left open where the match is weak. Not all rows give a size; the values are once, few, many and, for expanded clones, a class.

d_gene: TRBD1
abundance: many
v_gene: TRBV19
j_gene: TRBJ2-1
CDR3aa: CASSIGQGAYNEQFF
CDR3nt: TGTGCCAGTAGTATTGGGCAGGGGGCCTACAATGAGCAGTTCTTC

d_gene: TRBD1
abundance: -
v_gene: TRBV9
j_gene: TRBJ1-2
CDR3aa: CASSVGGDSYGYTF
CDR3nt: TGTGCCAGCAGCGTAGGAGGGGACAGTTATGGCTACACCTTC

d_gene: -
abundance: many
v_gene: TRBV5-6
j_gene: TRBJ2-5
CDR3aa: CASSHPDPGATQYF
CDR3nt: TGTGCCAGCAGCCATCCCGACCCTGGGGCGACCCAGTACTTC

d_gene: -
abundance: few
v_gene: TRBV27
j_gene: TRBJ1-2
CDR3aa: CASRPPGSGGYTF
CDR3nt: TGTGCCAGCAGGCCACCGGGCAGCGGGGGCTACACCTTC

d_gene: -
abundance: many
v_gene: TRBV19
j_gene: TRBJ2-1
CDR3aa: CASKRKPYNEQFF
CDR3nt: TGTGCCAGTAAACGAAAGCCCTACAATGAGCAGTTCTTC

d_gene: TRBD1
abundance: many
v_gene: TRBV7-9
j_gene: TRBJ1-6
CDR3aa: CASSSPGTGFNSPLHF
CDR3nt: TGTGCCAGCAGCTCACCCGGGACAGGGTTTAATTCACCCCTCCACTTT

d_gene: TRBD2
abundance: few
v_gene: TRBV29-1
j_gene: TRBJ2-3
CDR3aa: CRVKTSGIQDTQYF
CDR3nt: TGCAGGGTTAAGACTAGCGGAATTCAGGATACGCAGTATTTT

d_gene: TRBD2
abundance: few
v_gene: TRBV9
j_gene: TRBJ2-7
CDR3aa: CASSPIAGTYEQYF
CDR3nt: TGTGCCAGCAGCCCCATAGCGGGGACCTACGAGCAGTACTTC

d_gene: -
abundance: -
v_gene: TRBV7-9
j_gene: TRBJ1-2
CDR3aa: CASSRGGAYGYTF
CDR3nt: TGTGCCAGCAGCCGTGGGGGGGCATATGGCTACACCTTC

d_gene: TRBD1
abundance: -
v_gene: TRBV15
j_gene: TRBJ2-7
CDR3aa: CATSRESAGGSYEQYF
CDR3nt: TGTGCCACCAGCAGAGAATCAGCAGGGGGCTCCTACGAGCAGTACTTC

d_gene: -
abundance: many
v_gene: TRBV5-1
j_gene: TRBJ1-5
CDR3aa: CASSLQFYSNQPQHF
CDR3nt: TGCGCCAGCAGCTTACAGTTTTATAGCAATCAGCCCCAGCATTTT

d_gene: TRBD2
abundance: -
v_gene: TRBV5-1
j_gene: TRBJ2-1
CDR3aa: CASSGGLAGRGNEQFF
CDR3nt: TGCGCCAGCAGCGGGGGACTAGCGGGGAGGGGCAATGAGCAGTTCTTC

d_gene: TRBD1
abundance: many
v_gene: TRBV28
j_gene: TRBJ1-4
CDR3aa: CASSFTGGNEKLFF
CDR3nt: TGTGCCAGCAGTTTCACAGGGGGGAATGAAAAACTGTTTTTT

d_gene: TRBD2
abundance: few
v_gene: TRBV7-2
j_gene: TRBJ2-3
CDR3aa: CASSLAGGPTDTQYF
CDR3nt: TGTGCCAGCAGTCTAGCGGGGGGGCCCACAGATACGCAGTATTTT

d_gene: TRBD2
abundance: many
v_gene: TRBV11-3
j_gene: TRBJ2-1
CDR3aa: CASSLDAGDEQFF
CDR3nt: TGTGCCAGCAGCTTAGATGCGGGAGATGAGCAGTTCTTC

d_gene: -
abundance: many
v_gene: TRBV5-5
j_gene: TRBJ1-2
CDR3aa: CASSLNLFYQGNYGYTF
CDR3nt: TGTGCCAGCAGCTTGAACCTTTTTTACCAGGGGAACTATGGCTACACCTTC

d_gene: -
abundance: -
v_gene: TRBV30
j_gene: TRBJ2-7
CDR3aa: CAWSVLRRSYEQYF
CDR3nt: TGTGCCTGGAGTGTACTCAGGCGTTCCTACGAGCAGTACTTC

d_gene: TRBD2
abundance: medium-sized
v_gene: TRBV28
j_gene: TRBJ2-5
CDR3aa: CASSLAGGETQYF
CDR3nt: TGTGCCAGCAGTTTAGCGGGAGGGGAGACCCAGTACTTC

d_gene: -
abundance: many
v_gene: TRBV4-3
j_gene: TRBJ2-5
CDR3aa: CASSQRGTQETQYF
CDR3nt: TGCGCCAGCAGCCAAAGGGGAACCCAAGAGACCCAGTACTTC

d_gene: TRBD1
abundance: many
v_gene: TRBV5-5
j_gene: TRBJ2-3
CDR3aa: CASSLGGTGYTDTQYF
CDR3nt: TGTGCCAGCAGCTTAGGGGGGACAGGGTACACAGATACGCAGTATTTT

d_gene: TRBD2
abundance: many
v_gene: TRBV9
j_gene: TRBJ2-7
CDR3aa: CASSVGGGTYEQYF
CDR3nt: TGTGCCAGCAGCGTCGGCGGGGGTACCTACGAGCAGTACTTC

d_gene: TRBD1
abundance: many
v_gene: TRBV4-3
j_gene: TRBJ1-2
CDR3aa: CASSQDRDRYNYGYTF
CDR3nt: TGCGCCAGCAGCCAAGATCGGGACAGGTATAACTATGGCTACACCTTC

d_gene: -
abundance: -
v_gene: TRBV7-2
j_gene: TRBJ2-3
CDR3aa: CASSANYRPDTQYF
CDR3nt: TGTGCCAGCAGCGCCAACTACCGACCGGATACGCAGTATTTT